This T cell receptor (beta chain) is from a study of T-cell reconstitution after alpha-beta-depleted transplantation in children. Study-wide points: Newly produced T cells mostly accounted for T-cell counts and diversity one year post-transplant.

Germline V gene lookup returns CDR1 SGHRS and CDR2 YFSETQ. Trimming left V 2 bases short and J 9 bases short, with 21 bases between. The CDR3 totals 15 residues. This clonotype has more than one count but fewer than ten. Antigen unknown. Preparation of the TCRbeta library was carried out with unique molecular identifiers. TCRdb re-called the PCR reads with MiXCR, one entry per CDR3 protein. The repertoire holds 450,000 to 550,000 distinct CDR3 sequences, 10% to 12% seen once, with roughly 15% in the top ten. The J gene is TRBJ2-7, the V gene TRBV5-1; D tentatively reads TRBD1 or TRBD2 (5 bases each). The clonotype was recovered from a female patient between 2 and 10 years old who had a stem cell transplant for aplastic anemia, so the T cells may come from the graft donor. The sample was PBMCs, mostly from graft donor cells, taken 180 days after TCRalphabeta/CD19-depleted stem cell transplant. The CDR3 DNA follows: TGCGCCAGCAGCTTAGGGGACCAGGGAATTGAGGGGCAGTACTTC. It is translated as CASSLGDQGIEGQYF.